The 19 T cell receptor beta chains reported below all come from one sample, sequenced in a study of identical twins (dated by TCRdb to about 2016). The library was obtained by 5' RACE. TCRdb shows the sequencer as Illumina HiSeq 2000. TCRdb ran its own pipeline on the public reads, namely fastp trimming at Q25 and MiXCR clone calling, and kept in-frame beta chains. Records with the same CDR3 protein are collapsed into one entry carrying the most frequent genes and DNA. The sample records about 700,000 distinct CDR3 sequences, more than 6.5% of which are singletons. The ten most abundant clones make up approximately 0.96% of the sample. This sample was also put to use in a study of yellow fever vaccine responses in identical twins.

Sequences were obtained from PBMCs. The receptors come from a woman aged 18-29 years in good health.

The chain combines TRBV3-1 with TRBJ2-3, with D unresolved. This CDR3 has 14 residues. V was cut by 0 bases and J by 4 bases, with 8 bases left in between. Germline CDR1 LGHDT, CDR2 YNNKEL (reference sequence). This chain's CDR3 is CASSQDLPADTQYF. The CDR3 DNA reads TGTGCCAGCAGCCAAGATCTGCCAGCAGATACGCAGTATTTT.

This clonotype was seen ten or more times. V and J are TRBV4-3 and TRBJ2-1, with D possibly being TRBD2 (6 bases). CDR1 and CDR2 (germline): LGHNA, YSLEER. V shed 1 base and J shed 3 bases, with 10 bases lying between them. This CDR3 has 15 residues. The CDR3 is CASSQGEEIYNEQFF. Here the CDR3 DNA reads TGCGCCAGCAGCCAAGGGGAGGAAATCTACAATGAGCAGTTCTTC.

The chain couples TRBV6-1 to TRBJ1-1; the D is unclear. Deletions cut 5 bases from V and 4 bases from J, with 11 bases between. This CDR3 is built from 13 residues. CDR1 is MNHNS, CDR2 SASEGT, per germline. CDR3 nucleotide sequence: TGTGCCAGCAGTCAAAACTCTATCACTGAAGCTTTCTTT. It codes for CASSQNSITEAFF.

This clonotype appeared a few times. V usage is TRBV20-1 and J usage is TRBJ2-7; 9 bases are shared with TRBD2. The V segment lost 6 bases and the J segment 5 bases; nucleotides outside the gene matches: 11. The CDR3 totals 14 residues. Per the germline V gene, CDR1 is DFQATT and CDR2 is SNEGSKA (reference sequence). CDR3 sequence reads: CSAAAAGGGNEQYF. The CDR3 DNA follows: TGCAGTGCCGCGGCAGCGGGGGGCGGGAACGAGCAGTACTTC.

This clonotype has only a few counts. The rearrangement uses TRBV24-1 and TRBJ2-7, with D tentatively TRBD2 (6 bases). The length of the CDR3 is 16 residues. CDR1 and CDR2 (germline): KGHDR, SFDVKD. V was shortened by 4 bases and J by 4 bases, with 19 bases between the two germline ends. CDR3 residues: CATSDPGGSSVYEQYF. The CDR3 region has the DNA TGTGCCACCAGTGACCCCGGCGGGTCTAGCGTATACGAGCAGTACTTC.

V usage is TRBV9 and J usage is TRBJ2-1; TRBD1 might be the D (5 bases). Germline CDR1 SGDLS, CDR2 YYNGEE. The CDR3 runs to 19 residues. V dropped 0 bases and J dropped 6 bases, with 25 bases sitting between them. CDR3 residues: CASSVELDPPPRQPNEQFF. The CDR3 DNA sequence: TGTGCCAGCAGCGTAGAGCTAGACCCGCCCCCCAGACAGCCCAATGAGCAGTTCTTC.

This clonotype was recorded a few times. The J gene is TRBJ1-4, the V gene TRBV7-9, with 7 bases matching TRBD1. The germline V gene encodes CDR1 SEHNR and CDR2 FQNEAQ (reference sequence). CDR3 length equals 15 residues. V trimming: 5 bases; J trimming: 3 bases; junction bases outside the gene matches: 6. The CDR3 DNA reads TGTGCCAGCAGCCTAGGGACAGCTCCTAATGAAAAACTGTTTTTT. Protein product: CASSLGTAPNEKLFF.

This clonotype was picked up many times. The V and J genes are TRBV29-1 and TRBJ2-3; D is ambiguous. Per germline, CDR1 SQVTM and CDR2 ANQGSEA. This CDR3 has 15 amino acids. Trimming removed 0 bases at V and 4 bases at J, with 14 bases between. In DNA, the CDR3 is TGCAGCGTTGAAGAGCCAAACCTACAAGCAGATACGCAGTATTTT. This sequence encodes CSVEEPNLQADTQYF.

This chain links TRBV30 with TRBJ2-7, with D unclear. V lost 2 bases and J 4 bases, leaving 6 bases between the germline ends. The CDR3 contains 11 residues. Germline V gene data show CDR1 as GTSNPN and CDR2 as SVGIG (reference sequence). CDR3 loop: CAWSISYEQYF. The CDR3, as DNA: TGTGCCTGGAGTATATCTTACGAGCAGTACTTC.

This clonotype has ten or more counts. The chain carries TRBV12-3 or TRBV12-4 and TRBJ2-3; possible D gene TRBD1, 6 bases. The CDR3 length is 13 residues. V lost 6 bases and J 2 bases, leaving 9 bases between the germline ends. The chain's CDR3 is CASRGQITDTQYF. The CDR3 coding sequence is TGTGCCAGCAGGGGACAAATCACAGATACGCAGTATTTT.

The genes are TRBV11-1 and TRBJ1-1; 10 bases map to TRBD1. This CDR3 spans 18 amino acids. The V gene end was trimmed by 5 bases and the J gene end by 1 base; junction bases not matched to a gene: 13. CDR1 and CDR2 from the germline V gene are SGHAT and FQDESV (reference sequence). The CDR3, as DNA: TGTGCCAGCAGCCGATCCGCCGGGACAGGGGACCCGAACACTGAAGCTTTCTTT. Its protein product is CASSRSAGTGDPNTEAFF.

This clonotype has a handful of counts. CDR3 loop: CASSPGLVVPQAQYF. CDR3 coding DNA: TGTGCCAGCAGCCCGGGACTAGTTGTCCCCCAGGCGCAGTATTTT. This chain joins TRBV3-1 and TRBJ2-3, with 8 nucleotides matching TRBD2. The J segment lost 10 bases and the V segment lost 4 bases, leaving 13 bases of the junction unmatched. Looked up from germline, CDR1 is LGHDT and CDR2 is YNNKEL (reference sequence). CDR3 size: 15 residues.

This clonotype was counted a few times. The chain recombines TRBV6-1 with TRBJ2-1, with 9 bases identical to TRBD1. The junction had 11 bases not matched to a gene; V was cut back by 6 bases and J by 8 bases. Germline V gene sequence: CDR1 MNHNS, CDR2 SASEGT. The CDR3 is 15 residues long. CDR3 sequence reads: CASSDAGTGFYEQFF. CDR3 coding DNA: TGTGCCAGCAGCGATGCAGGGACAGGGTTTTATGAGCAGTTCTTC.

This clonotype came up many times. This chain connects TRBV5-1 to TRBJ2-6; TRBD1 might be the D (6 bases). The CDR3 covers 14 residues. V lost 7 bases and J lost 0, with 8 bases in between. The germline V gene encodes CDR1 SGHRS and CDR2 YFSETQ. The CDR3 reads CASSGDSGANVLTF. The CDR3 nucleotides are TGCGCCAGCTCAGGGGACTCTGGGGCCAACGTCCTGACTTTC.

This clonotype was seen more than once but under ten times. V usage is TRBV25-1 and J usage is TRBJ2-1, with 14 bases aligning to TRBD2. Germline V gene lookup returns CDR1 MGHDK and CDR2 SYGVNS. The CDR3 spans 15 residues. The V segment lost 10 bases and the J segment 7 bases; nucleotides outside the gene matches: 9. The CDR3 coding sequence is TGTGCCACCTATGGGACTAGCGGGAGCTTAAATGAGCAGTTCTTC. This translates into CATYGTSGSLNEQFF.

This clonotype came up many times. The chain combines TRBV10-3 with TRBJ1-1, with D hard to call. Germline lookup yields CDR1 ENHRY and CDR2 SYGVKD. Trimming removed 8 bases from V and 5 bases from J, with 15 bases in between. The CDR3 is made up of 13 amino acids. The CDR3 DNA reads TGTGCCATCCATGGCCTGGGATCGACTGAAGCTTTCTTT. Its translation: CAIHGLGSTEAFF.

The DNA of the CDR3 is TGTGCCAGCAGTTTTTCGGGCGCAATGGTCAATGAGCAGTTCTTC. Translated, it gives CASSFSGAMVNEQFF. V is TRBV12-3 or TRBV12-4 and J is TRBJ2-1; no clear D gene. V was pared by 3 bases and J by 6 bases, with 15 bases between. The CDR3 has 15 residues.

The chain joins TRBV11-2 to TRBJ2-1, with no clear D. In germline, CDR1 is SGHAT, CDR2 FQNNGV. V lost 2 bases, J lost 4 bases, and 6 bases lay in between. This CDR3 has 13 residues. The CDR3 nucleotides read TGTGCCAGCAGCTTACTATATTACAATGAGCAGTTCTTC. This encodes CASSLLYYNEQFF. Based on the CDR3 plus reference TRBV11-2 and TRBJ2-1, the full variable domain is EAGVAQSPRYKIIEKRQSVAFWCNPISGHATLYWYQQILGQGPKLLIQFQNNGVVDDSQLPKDRFSAERLKGVDSTLKIQPAKLEDSAVYLCASSLLYYNEQFFGPGTRLTVL.

The table lists this clonotype with many counts. The chain has TRBV11-3 and TRBJ2-1; 7 nucleotides line up with TRBD1. CDR1 and CDR2 from the germline V gene are SGHNT and YENEEA. This CDR3 is built from 15 residues. Trimming at V came to 5 bases and at J to 8 bases, leaving 12 bases not matched to a gene. Written as DNA, the CDR3 is TGTGCCAGCAGCCGTCCCGGGACAGAGGGGCATGAGCAGTTCTTC. Amino acids: CASSRPGTEGHEQFF. Using reference TRBV11-3 and TRBJ2-1 for the parts outside the CDR3, the full variable domain is EAGVVQSPRYKIIEKKQPVAFWCNPISGHNTLYWYLQNLGQGPELLIRYENEEAVDDSQLPKDRFSAERLKGVDSTLKIQPAELGDSAVYLCASSRPGTEGHEQFFGPGTRLTVL.